Shown below are 5 T cell receptor beta chains from a single sample sequenced in a study of T cells in Graves' hyperthyroidism and ophthalmopathy. TCR beta CDR3 regions were amplified from RNA transcripts. The HTBI set primed first-round TCR CDR3 RT-PCR. TCRdb independently ran MiXCR on the multiplex PCR reads; one entry per CDR3 protein. Here the sample spans approximately 510,000 distinct CDR3 sequences, less than 25% being singletons. The sequenced sample was blood. Receptors were obtained from a man aged 18 to 30 with Graves' hyperthyroidism.

This clonotype was found many times. The chain carries TRBV6-2 or TRBV6-3 and TRBJ1-5; D unclear. V was shortened by 6 bases and J by 4 bases, with 13 bases between the two germline ends. The CDR3 totals 14 residues. The germline gives CDR1 MNHEY, CDR2 SVGEGT. The CDR3 bases are TGTGCCAGCAGCGACGTAAAGTCAAATCAGCCCCAGCATTTT. Translated: CASSDVKSNQPQHF.

The V call is TRBV11-2, the J call TRBJ2-5; a possible D gene is TRBD1 (6 bases). The CDR3 has 12 residues. The germline V and J ends were trimmed by 7 bases and 5 bases, with 11 bases remaining between them. Germline loops: CDR1 SGHAT, CDR2 FQNNGV. The CDR3 region has the DNA TGTGCCAGCATGAGCAGGGGTGAGACCCAGTACTTC. Its translation is CASMSRGETQYF.

This clonotype was picked up many times. The chain uses TRBV5-1 and TRBJ2-4, with D uncertain. Germline V lookup: CDR1 SGHRS, CDR2 YFSETQ. Trimming cost V 0 bases and J 3 bases, with 13 bases left between them. The CDR3 has 16 residues. This chain's CDR3 is CASSLAVGLGKNIQYF. DNA of the CDR3: TGCGCCAGCAGCTTGGCAGTTGGGCTTGGCAAAAACATTCAGTACTTC.

This clonotype was counted many times. The chain couples TRBV5-1 to TRBJ1-2, with 8 positions matching TRBD1. The junction had 7 bases not matched to a gene; V was cut back by 4 bases and J by 8 bases. The V gene's germline CDR1 is SGHRS and CDR2 YFSETQ. The CDR3 sequence is 13 residues long. CDR3 sequence: CASSVGQARGYTF. The CDR3 coding sequence is TGCGCCAGCAGCGTGGGACAGGCGAGAGGCTACACCTTC.

This clonotype was counted at least ten times. The V call is TRBV20-1, the J call TRBJ2-5; D not certain. Germline CDR1 DFQATT, CDR2 SNEGSKA (reference sequence). The CDR3 covers 13 residues. Trimming removed 2 bases from V and 5 bases from J, with 12 bases in between. The CDR3 spells CSARPSPGETQYF. The CDR3 DNA is TGCAGTGCTAGACCCAGCCCCGGGGAGACCCAGTACTTC.